These 8 T cell receptor beta chains were sequenced from one sample in a study of graft-versus-host responses after intestinal transplantation. No antigens are known for them. This table comes from immunoSEQ multiplex PCR, and its TCRdb copy is limited to in-frame clones, with some not included. The table includes 80,000 to 100,000 clones, less than 90% detected once. This sample comprised unstimulated CD8+ T cells sorted from spleen or lymph node cells, obtained before intestinal transplant. The receptors shown here come from a human donor who received an intestinal transplant.

The V gene is TRBV2, the J gene TRBJ1-6, with D uncertain. Trimming stripped 4 bases from V and 0 bases from J, with 10 bases between. The CDR3 loop spans 16 amino acids. The germline V gene encodes CDR1 SNHLY and CDR2 FYNNEI. Written as DNA, the CDR3 is TGTGCCAGCAGTGTAGGCCCGAGCTCCTATAATTCACCCCTCCACTTT. Residues: CASSVGPSSYNSPLHF.

The genes are TRBV7-9 and TRBJ2-3; no firm D call. Germline V gene lookup returns CDR1 SEHNR and CDR2 FQNEAQ (reference sequence). This CDR3 region has 16 residues. Trimming took off 2 bases at V and 2 bases at J, with 14 bases between the two ends. The chain's CDR3 is CASSLRAPLITDTQYF. The CDR3 bases are TGTGCCAGCAGCTTAAGGGCCCCGTTAATCACAGATACGCAGTATTTT.

This chain joins TRBV29-1 and TRBJ1-1, with 9 positions matching TRBD1. The CDR3 is 14 amino acids. The V gene end was trimmed by 6 bases and the J gene end by 1 base; junction bases not matched to a gene: 6. Germline CDR1 and CDR2: SQVTM and ANQGSEA. CDR3 bases: TGCAGCGTGTATGCGGGACAGGGGAACACTGAAGCTTTCTTT. This sequence encodes CSVYAGQGNTEAFF. The full variable domain, rest sourced from reference TRBV29-1 and TRBJ1-1, is SAVISQKPSRDICQRGTSLTIQCQVDSQVTMMFWYRQQPGQSLTLIATANQGSEATYESGFVIDKFPISRPNLTFSTLTVSNMSPEDSSIYLCSVYAGQGNTEAFFGQGTRLTVV.

In DNA, the CDR3 is TGTGCCAGCAGTGCGGGCAGGGGCTACGAGCAGTACTTC. Its protein is CASSAGRGYEQYF. The chain uses TRBV2 and TRBJ2-7, with D tentatively TRBD1 (6 bases). Germline V gene data show CDR1 as SNHLY and CDR2 as FYNNEI. The CDR3 is made up of 13 amino acids. The ends were cut back, 4 bases at V and 3 bases at J, with 10 bases in the middle.

This clone was counted between two and nine times. V gene TRBV6-1 combines with J gene TRBJ2-2, with 8 bases aligning to TRBD1. J was trimmed by 4 bases and V by 4 bases; bases with no gene match: 5. CDR3 length equals 15 residues. Germline lookup yields CDR1 MNHNS and CDR2 SASEGT. The CDR3 is CASSGYRGSTGELFF. In DNA form, the CDR3 reads TGTGCCAGCAGTGGATACAGGGGGAGCACCGGGGAGCTGTTTTTT.

The CDR3 protein is CASSTPTLATDSYEQYF. The CDR3 nucleotides are TGTGCCAGCAGTACCCCCACCCTAGCGACAGACTCCTACGAGCAGTACTTC. This chain links TRBV28 with TRBJ2-7; tentatively, D is TRBD2 (6 bases). The germline V gene encodes CDR1 MDHEN and CDR2 SYDVKM. The CDR3 length is 17 residues. The V end lost 5 bases, the J end lost 0 bases, and 20 bases lay between the germline ends.

CDR3 residues: CASSDGETGRLWAFF. The CDR3 DNA reads TGTGCCAGCAGCGATGGGGAGACAGGACGTTTATGGGCTTTCTTT. V usage is TRBV6-5 and J usage is TRBJ1-1, with D possibly being TRBD1 (6 bases). Germline lookup yields CDR1 MNHEY and CDR2 SVGAGI. The CDR3 is 15 residues long. Deletions cut 6 bases from V and 11 bases from J, with 25 bases between.

V is TRBV4-1 and J is TRBJ1-2, with D tentatively TRBD1 (6 bases). The CDR3 contains 16 residues. With 3 bases removed from V and 3 bases from J, the gap between germline ends came to 17 bases. CDR1 is MGHRA, CDR2 YSYEKL, per germline. The DNA of the CDR3 is TGCGCCAGCAGCCATTTCCCGGGACAAGAGGACTATGGCTACACCTTC. The encoded protein is CASSHFPGQEDYGYTF.